This T cell receptor (beta chain) was profiled in a study of a mutant IDH1 vaccine in newly diagnosed glioma. About the research overall: Vaccine administration was initiated 4-6 weeks following radiotherapy alone, or with temozolomide cycles.

Details on this clone: The antigen remains undetermined.

The time point: week 35, safety follow-up. Each vaccine dose was 300 ug of mutant IDH1 20-mer peptide, with topical imiquimod. V was clipped by 5 bases and J by 4 bases, with 14 bases between them. Germline-derived CDR1 and CDR2 are MNHNS and SASEGT. The CDR3 spans 14 residues. The protocol was immunoSEQ multiplex PCR, while the TCRdb copy is restricted to in-frame clones and leaves out a portion. The repertoire holds some 66,000 clones, with 84% as singletons. The source of this sequence is a young man with glioma. The chain is built from TRBV6-1 and TRBJ1-2; D possibly corresponds to TRBD1 (5 bases). Material: PBMCs, obtained from a glioma patient whose treatment included an IDH1 peptide vaccine. Written as DNA, the CDR3 is TGTGCCAGCAGTTCAGGGCTGCTTGGCTATGGCTACACCTTC. Encoded protein: CASSSGLLGYGYTF.